The clone carrying this T cell receptor (beta chain) has just a few counts. The CDR3 is 13 residues long. V was pared by 3 bases and J by 2 bases, with 6 bases between. Germline lookup yields CDR1 SGHRS and CDR2 YFSETQ. These data are taken from a study of PD-1 blockade in classical Hodgkin lymphoma. Libraries were prepared by immunoSEQ multiplex PCR; TCRdb keeps only in-frame clonotypes and omits some of them. The sample has tens of thousands of clones, just over 75% seen once; the top ten hold roughly 15%. Each patient experienced a relapse that followed autologous stem cell transplantation, and brentuximab vedotin exposure varied.

The chain carries TRBV5-1 and TRBJ1-5; D remains unclear. This specimen consisted of peripheral blood mononuclear cells (PBMCs), obtained before the second cycle of nivolumab. This clonotype was sampled from a human donor with classical Hodgkin lymphoma. The CDR3, as DNA: TGCGCCAGCAGCTCGGATGGCAATCAGCCCCAGCATTTT. This sequence encodes CASSSDGNQPQHF.